This TCR beta chain was identified during a study of blood T cell repertoires in COVID-19. The protocol was immunoSEQ multiplex PCR, while the TCRdb copy is restricted to in-frame clones and leaves out a portion. The data contain about 170,000 clones, approximately 85% of them singletons. Input material: peripheral blood. This clonotype was sampled from a man between 60 and 75 years old who had recovered from COVID-19.

This CDR3 is CASTLGQVAYNSPLHF. CDR3 coding DNA: TGTGCCAGTACCCTTGGACAAGTCGCTTATAATTCACCCCTCCACTTT. J is TRBJ1-6 and V is TRBV19; D may be TRBD1 (5 bases). This CDR3 is 16 amino acids long. The germline CDR1 and CDR2 sequences are LNHDA and SQIVND (reference sequence). The V and J ends lost 7 bases and 4 bases respectively, with 17 bases between them. The full variable domain, its missing parts supplied by reference TRBV19 and TRBJ1-6, is DGGITQSPKYLFRKEGQNVTLSCEQNLNHDAMYWYRQDPGQGLRLIYYSQIVNDFQKGDIAEGYSVSREKKESFPLTVTSAQKNPTAFYLCASTLGQVAYNSPLHFGNGTRLTVT.